These 21 T cell receptor beta chains came from one sample sequenced in a study of blood T cell repertoires in COVID-19. The protocol was immunoSEQ multiplex PCR, while the TCRdb copy is restricted to in-frame clones and leaves out a portion. The profile shows about 200,000 clones, 65% to 90% of them singletons. The sample taken for sequencing was peripheral blood. Source of these receptors: a human donor in a cohort sampled during active COVID-19.

This chain links TRBV18 with TRBJ1-1; D gene uncertain. Trimming removed 6 bases at V and 1 base at J, with 15 bases between. Germline values: CDR1 KGHSH, CDR2 LQKENI. The CDR3 contains 15 residues. The CDR3 sequence is CASSPRGQPNTEAFF. CDR3 nucleotides: TGTGCCAGCTCCCCGCGAGGCCAACCGAACACTGAAGCTTTCTTT.

J is TRBJ1-5 and V is TRBV7-8, with 8 nucleotides matching TRBD1. The CDR3 contains 14 residues. CDR1 SGHVS and CDR2 FQNEAQ come from the germline V gene. The V segment lost 4 bases and the J segment 4 bases; nucleotides outside the gene matches: 3. In DNA form, the CDR3 reads TGTGCCAGCAGCTCGGACAGGGTGAATCAGCCCCAGCATTTT. Protein product: CASSSDRVNQPQHF.

The V and J genes are TRBV15 and TRBJ2-2; D might be TRBD2 (5 bases). CDR3 size: 16 residues. Trimming removed 1 base from V and 2 bases from J, with 11 bases in between. Germline lookup yields CDR1 LNHNV and CDR2 YYDKDF (reference sequence). In DNA form, the CDR3 reads TGTGCCACCAGCAGAGTCTCTAGCCCAAACACCGGGGAGCTGTTTTTT. Translating gives CATSRVSSPNTGELFF.

The chain recombines TRBV28 with TRBJ1-1; 7 nucleotides line up with TRBD1. Germline V gene data show CDR1 as MDHEN and CDR2 as SYDVKM. The CDR3 runs to 15 residues. Germline trimming cut 2 bases from V and 1 base from J; bases unmatched to any gene: 4. This chain's CDR3 is CASSLGAGGNTEAFF. CDR3 coding DNA: TGTGCCAGCAGTTTAGGGGCAGGGGGGAACACTGAAGCTTTCTTT.

CDR3 coding DNA: TGTGCCAGCAGTGCCTACAGGGCGGGTATAGAGTACTTC. This encodes CASSAYRAGIEYF. The rearrangement uses TRBV27 and TRBJ2-4; TRBD1 might be the D (6 bases). Germline values: CDR1 MNHEY, CDR2 SMNVEV (reference sequence). V was trimmed by 5 bases and J by 14 bases, leaving 19 bases between them. The CDR3 runs 13 residues.

This clone was found a few times. CDR3 sequence: CAISEPGTARYGYTF. The CDR3 nucleotides are TGTGCCATCAGTGAACCCGGGACAGCCCGCTATGGCTACACCTTC. The genes are TRBV10-3 and TRBJ1-2; TRBD1 matches 7 bases. CDR3 length equals 15 residues. J lost 4 bases, V lost 3 bases, and 8 bases had no gene match. From germline, CDR1 is ENHRY and CDR2 SYGVKD.

This rearrangement joins TRBV5-1 to TRBJ1-4; D unresolved. The germline CDR1 and CDR2 sequences are SGHRS and YFSETQ. The V end was cut by 5 bases, the J end by 0 bases, with 8 bases between. The CDR3 is 14 amino acids. The CDR3 is CASSYSATNEKLFF. CDR3 DNA: TGCGCCAGCAGTTATTCCGCAACTAATGAAAAACTGTTTTTT. Using reference TRBV5-1 and TRBJ1-4 for the parts outside the CDR3, the full variable domain is KAGVTQTPRYLIKTRGQQVTLSCSPISGHRSVSWYQQTPGQGLQFLFEYFSETQRNKGNFPGRFSGRQFSNSRSEMNVSTLELGDSALYLCASSYSATNEKLFFGSGTQLSVL.

The chain has TRBV7-2 and TRBJ2-1; TRBD2 matches 10 bases. This CDR3 is built from 15 residues. Losses at the gene ends were 5 bases for V and 6 bases for J; bases not matched to a gene: 7. From germline, CDR1 is SGHTA and CDR2 FQGNSA. Written as DNA, the CDR3 is TGTGCCAGCAGCCTAACTAGCGGGACCTTCAATGAGCAGTTCTTC. The encoded protein is CASSLTSGTFNEQFF.

This clone was seen once. This rearrangement joins TRBV15 to TRBJ2-5; TRBD2 matches 7 bases. In germline, CDR1 is LNHNV, CDR2 YYDKDF (reference sequence). The V and J ends lost 1 base and 5 bases, in that order; junction bases with no gene match: 7. The CDR3 runs 15 residues. CDR3 nucleotides: TGTGCCACCAGCAGAGTTGGAGCGCGGGGGGAGACCCAGTACTTC. Translated: CATSRVGARGETQYF.

This clone was recorded at least ten times. The chain employs TRBV15 and TRBJ2-6; D is possibly TRBD1 (6 bases). The ends were cut back, 5 bases at V and 0 bases at J, with 14 bases in the middle. CDR3 length equals 17 residues. Per the germline V gene, CDR1 is LNHNV and CDR2 is YYDKDF (reference sequence). The CDR3 region has the DNA TGTGCCACCAGCGACCCGGGACACCACTCTGGGGCCAACGTCCTGACTTTC. It specifies CATSDPGHHSGANVLTF.

The chain employs TRBV10-3 and TRBJ2-7; D gene ambiguous. The V end lost 0 bases, the J end lost 4 bases, and 10 bases lay between the germline ends. The germline CDR1 and CDR2 sequences are ENHRY and SYGVKD. This CDR3 region has 14 residues. The CDR3 nucleotides are TGTGCCATCAGTGAGTCGACTGGAGTGTACGAGCAGTACTTC. It specifies CAISESTGVYEQYF.

J is TRBJ2-1 and V is TRBV18, with 8 bases fitting TRBD1. The CDR3 runs to 16 residues. CDR1 and CDR2 (germline): KGHSH, LQKENI. With 6 bases clipped from V and 4 bases from J, the junction kept 11 bases outside the gene matches. The CDR3 reads CASSRLPGQAYNEQFF. The CDR3 DNA is TGTGCCAGCTCCCGACTCCCGGGACAGGCTTACAATGAGCAGTTCTTC. The full variable domain, in which reference TRBV18 and TRBJ2-1 provide the parts outside the CDR3, is NAGVMQNPRHLVRRRGQEARLRCSPMKGHSHVYWYRQLPEEGLKFMVYLQKENIIDESGMPKERFSAEFPKEGPSILRIQQVVRGDSAAYFCASSRLPGQAYNEQFFGPGTRLTVL.

The chain carries TRBV7-2 and TRBJ1-1; TRBD1 aligns across 9 bases. The CDR3 extends over 14 amino acids. Per germline, CDR1 SGHTA and CDR2 FQGNSA. Losses at the gene ends were 5 bases for V and 1 base for J; bases not matched to a gene: 2. CDR3 sequence reads: CASSLGQGNTEAFF. In DNA form, the CDR3 reads TGTGCCAGCAGCCTGGGACAGGGGAACACTGAAGCTTTCTTT.

For the CDR3, the DNA is TGTGCCAGCAGCTTAGCGCGGGGGACAGGGGGCGGGGGGGACAATCAGCCCCAGCATTTT. This codes for CASSLARGTGGGGDNQPQHF. The rearrangement uses TRBV7-2 and TRBJ1-5; 12 bases are shared with TRBD1. Germline lookup yields CDR1 SGHTA and CDR2 FQGNSA. The CDR3 spans 20 residues. V lost 0 bases and J lost 3; bases outside the gene matches: 12.

V and J are TRBV2 and TRBJ2-5; D may be TRBD2 (5 bases). Germline CDR1 is SNHLY and CDR2 is FYNNEI. Trimming left V 2 bases short and J 5 bases short, with 9 bases between. The CDR3 extends over 13 amino acids. The CDR3 protein is CASSERRGETQYF. CDR3 in DNA: TGTGCCAGCAGTGAACGGAGAGGGGAGACCCAGTACTTC.

V and J are TRBV6-5 and TRBJ2-1, with D uncertain. The CDR3 is made up of 13 amino acids. CDR1 is MNHEY, CDR2 SVGAGI, per germline. The germline V and J ends were trimmed by 4 bases and 7 bases, with 11 bases remaining between them. The CDR3, as DNA: TGTGCCAGCAGTTTATCAGACACTAATGAGCAGTTCTTC. Translated: CASSLSDTNEQFF.

The gene calls are TRBV30 and TRBJ1-5, with 11 nucleotides matching TRBD1. After removal of 2 bases from V and 6 bases from J, the junction contained 6 bases not matched to a gene. The CDR3 has 15 residues. Germline V CDR1 and CDR2: GTSNPN, SVGIG (reference sequence). CDR3 residues: CAWSTSGQGGQPQHF. The DNA of the CDR3 is TGTGCCTGGAGTACATCGGGACAGGGGGGTCAGCCCCAGCATTTT.

This clone was recorded a few times. This chain's CDR3 is CASRNRAGNTIYF. CDR3 nucleotide sequence: TGTGCCAGCAGGAACAGGGCTGGAAACACCATATATTTT. The J gene is TRBJ1-3, the V gene TRBV2; a possible D gene is TRBD1 (6 bases). The CDR3 extends over 13 amino acids. In germline, CDR1 is SNHLY, CDR2 FYNNEI. V was clipped by 6 bases and J by 2 bases, with 8 bases between them.

The chain uses TRBV4-1 and TRBJ2-3; 7 bases line up with TRBD1. This CDR3 has 16 residues. J gave up 2 bases and V 2 bases, and 7 bases lay outside the gene matches. Looked up from germline, CDR1 is MGHRA and CDR2 is YSYEKL. The CDR3 region has the DNA TGCGCCAGCAGCCAACCGGGACAGAAGAACACAGATACGCAGTATTTT. Protein sequence: CASSQPGQKNTDTQYF.

In DNA, the CDR3 is TGTGCCAGCCCCCACTCCGGAAAGGGGGCGCAAGGGCGCGAGCAGTACTTC. Protein: CASPHSGKGAQGREQYF. This rearrangement joins TRBV21-1 to TRBJ2-7; TRBD1 is taken as the D call from the table, unchecked against the DNA. TRBV21-1 is termed a pseudogene. The CDR3 spans 17 residues.

The J gene is TRBJ2-2, the V gene TRBV30; D is ambiguous. There are 12 residues in the CDR3. V lost 3 bases and J lost 6, with 8 bases in between. The germline CDR1 and CDR2 sequences are GTSNPN and SVGIG (reference sequence). DNA of the CDR3: TGTGCCTGGAGCGCGGCCCCCGGGGAGCTGTTTTTT. This translates into CAWSAAPGELFF.